This TCR beta chain was documented in a study of post-analysis software for immune sequencing data. Study-wide context: Some patients lacked subtype; others had relapsing-remitting, secondary progressive or progressive-relapsing disease. Broader study findings: Patients with multiple sclerosis recorded significantly lower normalized Chao1 diversity than controls, the study found. Four to six TRBV segments (TRBV5-6, TRBV5-1 and TRBV20-1 among them) occurred more frequently in patients than in controls.

Tagging with unique molecular identifiers was a feature of the TCR beta cDNA libraries. TCRdb independently ran MiXCR on the PCR reads; one entry per CDR3 protein. The sample lists some 500,000 distinct CDR3 sequences, roughly 46% occurring once. Turning to this clonotype: What it binds is unknown.

V was trimmed by 1 base and J by 7 bases, leaving 14 bases between them. Germline V gene lookup returns CDR1 LGHDT and CDR2 YNNKEL (reference sequence). The CDR3 extends over 15 amino acids. V usage is TRBV3-1 and J usage is TRBJ1-5; possible D gene TRBD1, 5 bases. The sample taken for sequencing was blood. The source of this sequence is a girl aged 5-17 years with multiple sclerosis. This chain's CDR3 is CASSQGPGGRQPQHF. The CDR3 coding sequence is TGTGCCAGCAGCCAAGGTCCGGGGGGAAGGCAGCCCCAGCATTTT.